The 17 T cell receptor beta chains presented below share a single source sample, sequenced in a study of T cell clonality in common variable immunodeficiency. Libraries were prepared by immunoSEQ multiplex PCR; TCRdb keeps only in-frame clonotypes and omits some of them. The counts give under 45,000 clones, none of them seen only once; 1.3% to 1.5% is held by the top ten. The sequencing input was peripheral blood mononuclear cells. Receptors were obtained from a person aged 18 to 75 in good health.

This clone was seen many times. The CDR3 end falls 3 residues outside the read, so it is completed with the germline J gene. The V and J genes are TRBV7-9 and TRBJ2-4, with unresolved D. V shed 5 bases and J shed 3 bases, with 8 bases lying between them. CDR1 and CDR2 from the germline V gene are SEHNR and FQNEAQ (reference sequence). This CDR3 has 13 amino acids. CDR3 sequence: CASSTIDKNIQYF. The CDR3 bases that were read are TGTGCCAGCAGCACTATCGACAAAAACATT. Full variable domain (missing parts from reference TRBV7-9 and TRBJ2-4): DTGVSQNPRHKITKRGQNVTFRCDPISEHNRLYWYRQTLGQGPEFLTYFQNEAQLEKSRLLSDRFSAERPKGSFSTLEIQRTEQGDSAMYLCASSTIDKNIQYFGAGTRLSVL.

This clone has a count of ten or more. CDR3 protein: CASSLLGTANLFEQYF. Partial CDR3 DNA: TGCGCCAGCAGCTTATTGGGGACAGCAAATCTTTTCGAG. The chain carries TRBV5-1 and TRBJ2-7; TRBD1 matches 7 bases. The read terminates 3 residues ahead of where the CDR3 ends, so the germline J gene completes it. The CDR3 loop spans 16 amino acids. The V gene's germline CDR1 is SGHRS and CDR2 YFSETQ. The V gene end was trimmed by 2 bases and the J gene end by 6 bases; junction bases not matched to a gene: 14.

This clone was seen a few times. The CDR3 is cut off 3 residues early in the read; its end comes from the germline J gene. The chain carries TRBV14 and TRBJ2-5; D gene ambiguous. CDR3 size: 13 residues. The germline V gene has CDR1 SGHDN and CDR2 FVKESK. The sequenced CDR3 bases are TGTGCCAGCACCCTCGTTGCAGGTTTTACC. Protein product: CASTLVAGFT. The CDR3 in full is CASTLVAGFTQYF. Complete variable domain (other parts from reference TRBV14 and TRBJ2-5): EAGVTQFPSHSVIEKGQTVTLRCDPISGHDNLYWYRRVMGKEIKFLLHFVKESKQDESGMPNNRFLAERTGGTYSTLKVQPAELEDSGVYFCASTLVAGFTQYFGPGTRLLVL.

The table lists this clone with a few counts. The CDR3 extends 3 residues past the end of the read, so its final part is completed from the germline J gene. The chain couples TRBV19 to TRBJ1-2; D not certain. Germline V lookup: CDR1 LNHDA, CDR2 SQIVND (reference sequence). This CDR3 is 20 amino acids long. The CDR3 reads CASSISRQALAGAGTDTYTF. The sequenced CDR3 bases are TGTGCCAGTAGTATAAGCCGTCAAGCGCTAGCGGGAGCGGGAACAGATACC.

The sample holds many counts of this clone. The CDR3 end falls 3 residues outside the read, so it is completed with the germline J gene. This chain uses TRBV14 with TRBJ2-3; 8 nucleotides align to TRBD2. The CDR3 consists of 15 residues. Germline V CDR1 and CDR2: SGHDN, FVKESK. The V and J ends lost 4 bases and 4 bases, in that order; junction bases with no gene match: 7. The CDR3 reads CASSPRWREADTQYF. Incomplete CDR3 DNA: TGTGCCAGCAGCCCCAGATGGCGGGAGGCAGATACG. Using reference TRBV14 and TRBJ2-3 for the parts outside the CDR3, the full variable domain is EAGVTQFPSHSVIEKGQTVTLRCDPISGHDNLYWYRRVMGKEIKFLLHFVKESKQDESGMPNNRFLAERTGGTYSTLKVQPAELEDSGVYFCASSPRWREADTQYFGPGTRLTVL.

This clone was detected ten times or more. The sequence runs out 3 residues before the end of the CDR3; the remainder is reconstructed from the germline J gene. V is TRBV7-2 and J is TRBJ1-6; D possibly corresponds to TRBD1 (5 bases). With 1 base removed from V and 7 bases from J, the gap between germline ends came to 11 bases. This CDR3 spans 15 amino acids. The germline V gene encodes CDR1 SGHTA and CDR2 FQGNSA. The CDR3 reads CASSLGQGGNSPLHF. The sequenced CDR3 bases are TGTGCCAGCAGCTTAGGGCAGGGTGGAAATTCACCC.

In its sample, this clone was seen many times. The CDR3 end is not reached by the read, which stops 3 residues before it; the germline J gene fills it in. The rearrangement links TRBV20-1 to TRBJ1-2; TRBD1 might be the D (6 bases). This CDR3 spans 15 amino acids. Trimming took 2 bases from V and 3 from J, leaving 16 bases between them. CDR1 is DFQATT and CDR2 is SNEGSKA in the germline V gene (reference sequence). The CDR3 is CSARRQAKGDYGYTF. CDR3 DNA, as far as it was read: TGCAGTGCTAGACGACAGGCCAAGGGTGACTATGGC.

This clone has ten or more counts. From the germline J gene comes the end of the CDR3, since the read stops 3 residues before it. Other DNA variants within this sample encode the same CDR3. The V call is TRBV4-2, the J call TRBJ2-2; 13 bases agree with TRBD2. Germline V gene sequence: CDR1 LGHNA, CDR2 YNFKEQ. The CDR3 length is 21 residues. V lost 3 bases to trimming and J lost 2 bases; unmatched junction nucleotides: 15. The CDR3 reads CASSQTAGTSGKGTNTGELFF. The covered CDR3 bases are TGTGCCAGCAGCCAGACAGCCGGGACTAGCGGGAAGGGGACTAACACCGGGGAG.

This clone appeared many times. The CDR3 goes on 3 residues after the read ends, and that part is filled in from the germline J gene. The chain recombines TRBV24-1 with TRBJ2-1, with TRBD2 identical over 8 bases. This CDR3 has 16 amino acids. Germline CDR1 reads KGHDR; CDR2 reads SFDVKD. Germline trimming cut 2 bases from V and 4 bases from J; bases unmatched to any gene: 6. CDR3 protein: CATSDSERETYNEQFF. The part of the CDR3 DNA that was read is TGTGCCACCAGTGATTCAGAGCGGGAGACTTACAATGAG.

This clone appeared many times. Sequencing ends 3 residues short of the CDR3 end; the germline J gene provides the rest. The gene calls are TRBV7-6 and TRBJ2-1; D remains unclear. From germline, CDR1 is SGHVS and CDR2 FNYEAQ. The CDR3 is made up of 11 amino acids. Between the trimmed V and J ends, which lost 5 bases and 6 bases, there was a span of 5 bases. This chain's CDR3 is CASSPGNEQFF. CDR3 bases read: TGTGCCAGCAGCCCCGGCAATGAG.

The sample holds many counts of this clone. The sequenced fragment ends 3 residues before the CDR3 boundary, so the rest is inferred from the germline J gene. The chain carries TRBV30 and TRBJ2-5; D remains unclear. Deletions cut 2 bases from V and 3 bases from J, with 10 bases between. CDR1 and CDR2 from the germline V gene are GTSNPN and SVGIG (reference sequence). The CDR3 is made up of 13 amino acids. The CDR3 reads CAWSTSAKETQYF. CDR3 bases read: TGTGCCTGGAGTACCTCAGCGAAAGAGACC.

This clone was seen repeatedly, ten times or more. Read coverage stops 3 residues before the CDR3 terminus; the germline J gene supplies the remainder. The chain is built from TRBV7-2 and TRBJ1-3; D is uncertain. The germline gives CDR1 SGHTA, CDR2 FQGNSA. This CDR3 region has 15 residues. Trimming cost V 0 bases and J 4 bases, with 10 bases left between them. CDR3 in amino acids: CASSLAIGVGNTIYF. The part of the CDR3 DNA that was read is TGTGCCAGCAGCTTAGCGATCGGGGTGGGAAACACC.

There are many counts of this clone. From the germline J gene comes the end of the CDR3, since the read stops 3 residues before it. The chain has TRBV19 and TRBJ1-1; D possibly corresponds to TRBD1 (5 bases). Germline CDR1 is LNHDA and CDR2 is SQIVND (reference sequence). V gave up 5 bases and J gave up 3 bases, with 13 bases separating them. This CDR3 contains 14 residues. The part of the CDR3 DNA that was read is TGTGCCAGTAGTGGCAGGGTTACGGACACTGAA. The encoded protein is CASSGRVTDTE. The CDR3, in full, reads CASSGRVTDTEAFF.

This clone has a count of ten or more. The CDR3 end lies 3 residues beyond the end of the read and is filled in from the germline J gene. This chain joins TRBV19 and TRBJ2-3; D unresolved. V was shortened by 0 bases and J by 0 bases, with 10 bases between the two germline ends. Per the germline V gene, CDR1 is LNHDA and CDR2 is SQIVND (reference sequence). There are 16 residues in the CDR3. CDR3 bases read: TGTGCCAGTAGTATAGACGTCAGAGGTAGCACAGATACG. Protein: CASSIDVRGSTDT. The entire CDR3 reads CASSIDVRGSTDTQYF.

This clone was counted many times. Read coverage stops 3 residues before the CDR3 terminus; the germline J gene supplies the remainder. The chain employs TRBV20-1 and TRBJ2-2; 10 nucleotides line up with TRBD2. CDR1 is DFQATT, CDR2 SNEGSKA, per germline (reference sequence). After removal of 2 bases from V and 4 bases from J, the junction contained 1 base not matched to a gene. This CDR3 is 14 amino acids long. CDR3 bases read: TGCAGTGCTAGATCTAGCGGGAGCACCGGGGAG. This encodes CSARSSGSTGE. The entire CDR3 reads CSARSSGSTGELFF.

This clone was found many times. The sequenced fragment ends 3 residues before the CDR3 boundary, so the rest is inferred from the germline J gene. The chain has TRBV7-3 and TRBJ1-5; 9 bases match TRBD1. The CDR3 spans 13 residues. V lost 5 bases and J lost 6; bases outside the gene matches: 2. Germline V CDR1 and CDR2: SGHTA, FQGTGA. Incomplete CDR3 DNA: TGTGCCAGCAGCCCGGACAGGGGTCAGCCC. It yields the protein CASSPDRGQP. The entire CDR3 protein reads CASSPDRGQPQHF.

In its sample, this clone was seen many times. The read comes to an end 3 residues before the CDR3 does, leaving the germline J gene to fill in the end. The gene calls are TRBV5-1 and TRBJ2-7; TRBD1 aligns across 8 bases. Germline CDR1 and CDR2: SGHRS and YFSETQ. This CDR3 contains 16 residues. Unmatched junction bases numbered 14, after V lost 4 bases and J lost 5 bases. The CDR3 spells CASSPTQDRVYNEQYF. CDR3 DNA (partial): TGCGCCAGCAGCCCTACCCAGGACAGGGTATACAACGAG.